This T cell receptor beta chain was observed in a study of shared clonotypes between healthy human individuals. The overall study: Each donor's CD8 memory used one plate, CD8 naive two, each CD4 subset three. Overall study findings and caveats: Genetic and exposure-history diversity was limited by the few donors. Investigators collected only blood, and repertoires in tissues likely differ.

Assay used: immunoSEQ multiplex PCR; TCRdb lists only in-frame clones, some missing. The data contain around 2.1 million clones, 85% to 95% of them singletons. This CDR3 has 14 residues. V gave up 2 bases and J gave up 5 bases; unmatched junction bases: 3. CDR1 SGHTA and CDR2 FQGNSA come from the germline V gene. On this clone: No antigen is known for it.

The naive CD8 fraction comprised CD45RO-negative cells positively selected for CCR7 and excluded terminally differentiated effector memory CD45RA+ cells. All of the donors resided in Nashville, Tennessee, and each was a Caucasian adult. The chain links TRBV7-2 to TRBJ2-5; 9 bases agree with TRBD2. The sequence derives from a man between 18 and 35 years old in good health. Some clones in this sample may be carry-over from other donors' samples. The specimen was naive CD8+ T cells from PBMCs. The CDR3 protein is CASSLLAGRETQYF. In DNA form, the CDR3 reads TGTGCCAGCAGCTTACTAGCGGGACGGGAGACCCAGTACTTC.